The 5 T cell receptor beta chains listed next were all sequenced from one sample in a study of T cell responses to AZD1222 COVID-19 vaccine. Assay: immunoSEQ multiplex PCR; the TCRdb copy retains only in-frame clones and omits some. Counted here are about 120,000 clones, 90% to 95% occurring once; the ten biggest clones make up around 5.1%. Here the sequenced sample was peripheral blood, taken 28 days after the second AZD1222 dose. These TCRs come from an adult who received the AZD1222 COVID-19 vaccine.

This chain joins TRBV21-1 and TRBJ1-5. TRBV21-1 is deemed a pseudogene. This CDR3 has 14 amino acids. This CDR3 is CASQIYYSNQPQHF. CDR3 nucleotides: TGTGCCAGCCAAATATACTATAGCAATCAGCCCCAGCATTTT.

V usage is TRBV10-3 and J usage is TRBJ1-5, with 8 positions matching TRBD1. The junction had 5 bases not matched to a gene; V was cut back by 2 bases and J by 5 bases. Germline lookup yields CDR1 ENHRY and CDR2 SYGVKD. This CDR3 contains 15 residues. This CDR3 is CAISEQGAEDQPQHF. The CDR3 nucleotides are TGTGCCATCAGTGAGCAGGGGGCCGAAGATCAGCCCCAGCATTTT.

The chain is built from TRBV7-9 and TRBJ1-2; D possibly corresponds to TRBD1 (6 bases). The CDR3 has 13 residues. Germline V gene sequence: CDR1 SEHNR, CDR2 FQNEAQ (reference sequence). Trimming left V 5 bases short and J 8 bases short, with 15 bases between. The CDR3 DNA follows: TGTGCCAGCAGCCCGGGGGCCCAAAGCGGCTACACCTTC. It is translated as CASSPGAQSGYTF.

The chain joins TRBV5-1 to TRBJ1-1, with TRBD1 identical over 8 bases. The junction had 9 bases not matched to a gene; V was cut back by 2 bases and J by 3 bases. There are 16 residues in the CDR3. Germline V gene lookup returns CDR1 SGHRS and CDR2 YFSETQ. The CDR3 region has the DNA TGCGCCAGCAGCTTCGACAGGGGAAGGGTGTACACTGAAGCTTTCTTT. Translated: CASSFDRGRVYTEAFF.

This rearrangement joins TRBV3-1 (or the pseudogene TRBV3-2) to TRBJ1-2; 9 nucleotides line up with TRBD1. The junction had 14 bases not matched to a gene; V was cut back by 6 bases and J by 6 bases. Germline CDR1 LGHDT, CDR2 YNNKEL (reference sequence). This CDR3 spans 16 amino acids. The CDR3 sequence is CASSRITGGGNNGYTF. CDR3 sequence (DNA): TGTGCCAGCAGTCGAATTACAGGGGGCGGAAATAATGGCTACACCTTC.